A single sample is the source of the 3 T cell receptor beta chains below, sequenced in a study of OX40 agonist ivuxolimab in advanced cancers. Libraries were prepared by immunoSEQ multiplex PCR; TCRdb keeps only in-frame clonotypes and omits some of them. The sample lists roughly 47,000 clones; 89% were seen once. The sample here was CD4+ or CD8+ T cells sorted from blood, taken in a trial of the OX40 agonist ivuxolimab. All receptors come from an adult with an advanced solid tumor such as melanoma, head and neck, liver or kidney cancer.

The chain couples TRBV7-3 to TRBJ2-3, with 7 bases matching TRBD2. The CDR3 runs to 17 residues. Germline assignment: CDR1 SGHTA and CDR2 FQGTGA. The junction had 11 bases not matched to a gene; V was cut back by 5 bases and J by 0 bases. The CDR3: CASSTYAAGASTDTQYF. CDR3 sequence (DNA): TGTGCCAGCAGCACTTACGCTGCGGGAGCTAGCACAGATACGCAGTATTTT.

To note about this clone: Other DNA sequences in this specimen translate into the identical CDR3. The chain is built from TRBV7-9 and TRBJ1-3; D is uncertain. Trimming left V 1 base short and J 4 bases short, with 2 bases between. Germline V lookup: CDR1 SEHNR, CDR2 FQNEAQ (reference sequence). The CDR3 totals 12 residues. CDR3 region: CASSLEGNTIYF. CDR3 DNA: TGTGCCAGCAGCTTAGAGGGAAACACCATATATTTT.

This clone showed up just a few times. J is TRBJ2-1 and V is TRBV6-5; D ambiguous. In germline, CDR1 is MNHEY, CDR2 SVGAGI. V was pared by 7 bases and J by 4 bases, with 11 bases between. The CDR3 has 13 amino acids. The CDR3 sequence is CASTDPGYNEQFF. CDR3 nucleotides: TGTGCCAGCACCGACCCAGGATACAATGAGCAGTTCTTC.